The next 26 T cell receptor beta chains were all read from a single sample in a study of regulatory T cells in long-lasting Graves disease (dated by TCRdb to 2020 to 2023). This specimen's time point label, per the study, means: persistent/refractory GD, antithyroid drugs over 5 years with positive TRAb. For both TCR sequencing and RNA sequencing, RNA was extracted from PBMCs using TRIzol. Library prep was done by multiplex PCR. The run used an Illumina HiSeq 4000. CDR3 regions were amplified by Arm-PCR with iRepertoire HTBI primers to construct TCR beta libraries. TCRdb trimmed public reads at Q25 via fastp, called clones via MiXCR and kept in-frame beta chains. Identical CDR3 proteins give one entry, which carries the most common genes and DNA. Across this sample there are around 300,000 distinct CDR3 sequences, with around 21% seen only once. The ten largest account for 56% of the sample. Source: peripheral blood mononuclear cells (PBMCs), taken when the disease was refractory, from a patient treated with antithyroid drugs. All receptors come from a female donor with Graves disease.

This clonotype was counted many times. This rearrangement joins TRBV28 to TRBJ2-7, with TRBD1 identical over 11 bases. The trim removed 8 bases at V and 3 bases at J, leaving 6 bases unmatched. Germline lookup yields CDR1 MDHEN and CDR2 SYDVKM. The CDR3 sequence is 14 residues long. The CDR3, as DNA: TGTGCCAGCGATGGGACAGGGGGAGGCTACGAGCAGTACTTC. Translation gives CASDGTGGGYEQYF.

This clonotype has more than one count but fewer than ten. This chain uses TRBV20-1 with TRBJ1-3; no clear D. This CDR3 has 13 amino acids. Trimming stripped 7 bases from V and 0 bases from J, with 10 bases between. Per germline, CDR1 DFQATT and CDR2 SNEGSKA (reference sequence). The CDR3 nucleotides are TGCAGTGTGTATACAGTCTCTGGAAACACCATATATTTT. Translated: CSVYTVSGNTIYF.

J is TRBJ1-3 and V is TRBV7-2, with D perhaps matching TRBD1 (6 bases). The CDR3 runs to 17 residues. V was trimmed by 6 bases and J by 0 bases, leaving 18 bases between them. CDR1 is SGHTA, CDR2 FQGNSA, per germline. CDR3: CASSRRTEKVSGNTIYF. Written as DNA, the CDR3 is TGTGCCAGCAGTCGAAGGACAGAAAAAGTCTCTGGAAACACCATATATTTT. The whole variable domain, filled in from reference TRBV7-2 and TRBJ1-3, reads GAGVSQSPSNKVTEKGKDVELRCDPISGHTALYWYRQSLGQGLEFLIYFQGNSAPDKSGLPSDRFSAERTGGSVSTLTIQRTQQEDSAVYLCASSRRTEKVSGNTIYFGEGSWLTVV.

This clonotype showed up just a few times. The chain is built from TRBV29-1 and TRBJ1-2; 8 bases are shared with TRBD1. The length of the CDR3 is 13 residues. Germline CDR1 and CDR2: SQVTM and ANQGSEA. J was trimmed by 8 bases and V by 3 bases; bases with no gene match: 8. The DNA for the CDR3 is TGCAGCGTTGATCCCAGGGGGCCGGAAGGCTACACCTTC. Its translation: CSVDPRGPEGYTF.

In this sample, this clonotype turned up many times. V and J are TRBV18 and TRBJ1-5; 7 nucleotides match TRBD1. Per the germline V gene, CDR1 is KGHSH and CDR2 is LQKENI. V lost 3 bases, J lost 5 bases, and 4 bases stayed unmatched. CDR3 size: 14 residues. CDR3 in DNA: TGTGCCAGCTCACCTCCGACAGGGCATCAGCCCCAGCATTTT. Protein sequence: CASSPPTGHQPQHF.

This clonotype was seen just once. A far larger clone is just one base off, so this is likely a read error. The CDR3 does not close with the conserved phenylalanine or tryptophan, likely indicating a read error. The gene calls are TRBV7-3 and TRBJ1-1, with no clear D. The V and J ends lost 2 bases and 1 base respectively, with 5 bases between them. Germline assignment: CDR1 SGHTA and CDR2 FQGTGA. The CDR3 sequence is 13 residues long. CDR3 DNA sequence: TGTGCCAGCAGCTTAGGACGGAACACTGAAGCTTTCTCT. Translation gives CASSLGRNTEAFS.

The chain carries TRBV6-1 and TRBJ2-7; 7 bases map to TRBD2. Trimming at V came to 6 bases and at J to 3 bases, leaving 5 bases not matched to a gene. The germline CDR1 and CDR2 sequences are MNHNS and SASEGT. The CDR3 length is 13 residues. CDR3 region: CASSLGRLYEQYF. The DNA for the CDR3 is TGTGCCAGCAGCCTCGGGAGGCTCTACGAGCAGTACTTC.

J is TRBJ1-1 and V is TRBV9; a possible D gene is TRBD1 (5 bases). This CDR3 contains 15 residues. Germline V gene data show CDR1 as SGDLS and CDR2 as YYNGEE. V was pared by 0 bases and J by 5 bases, with 14 bases between. This CDR3 reads CASSVALSGPTEAFF. CDR3 sequence (DNA): TGTGCCAGCAGCGTAGCTTTGTCGGGGCCTACTGAAGCTTTCTTT.

This clonotype appeared many times. The chain links TRBV20-1 to TRBJ1-4, with D tentatively TRBD1 (5 bases). The germline V and J ends were trimmed by 6 bases and 7 bases, with 21 bases remaining between them. Germline CDR1 is DFQATT and CDR2 is SNEGSKA (reference sequence). The CDR3 length is 15 residues. The CDR3: CSAPGSNSGGEKLFF. In DNA form, the CDR3 reads TGCAGTGCCCCGGGATCTAATAGTGGGGGTGAAAAACTGTTTTTT.

This clonotype occurred many times. V usage is TRBV12-3 or TRBV12-4 and J usage is TRBJ1-6; 7 nucleotides align to TRBD1. Trimming cost V 6 bases and J 9 bases; bases outside gene matches: 5. The length of the CDR3 is 13 residues. The DNA for the CDR3 is TGTGCCAGCAGCCTAGGGGGCGGTTCACCCCTCCACTTT. Protein: CASSLGGGSPLHF.

This clonotype was seen repeatedly, ten times or more. V gene TRBV28 combines with J gene TRBJ2-5; TRBD1 matches at 7 bases. The J segment lost 0 bases and the V segment lost 2 bases, leaving 12 bases of the junction unmatched. The V gene's germline CDR1 is MDHEN and CDR2 SYDVKM. The CDR3 is 18 amino acids. The CDR3: CASSLTLGQEYNQETQYF. The CDR3 nucleotides read TGTGCCAGCAGTTTAACCCTTGGACAGGAATATAACCAAGAGACCCAGTACTTC.

The gene calls are TRBV15 and TRBJ2-2; 12 nucleotides match TRBD2. CDR3 length equals 17 residues. Germline V gene data show CDR1 as LNHNV and CDR2 as YYDKDF (reference sequence). With 3 bases clipped from V and 0 bases from J, the junction kept 2 bases outside the gene matches. This CDR3 is CATSRTSGGTNTGELFF. For the CDR3, the DNA is TGTGCCACCAGCAGGACTAGCGGGGGCACGAACACCGGGGAGCTGTTTTTT.

This chain joins TRBV18 and TRBJ2-7; D is unresolved. The CDR3 spans 12 residues. Germline V gene sequence: CDR1 KGHSH, CDR2 LQKENI. Trimming removed 3 bases at V and 5 bases at J, with 8 bases between. The CDR3 loop is CASSPNRDEQYF. The CDR3 DNA reads as TGTGCCAGCTCACCCAACCGGGACGAGCAGTACTTC.

This clonotype occurred many times. This chain links TRBV6-9 with TRBJ1-2; D gene unclear. The CDR3 loop spans 14 amino acids. V lost 3 bases to trimming and J lost 6 bases, with 14 bases between them. Germline CDR1 is MNHGY and CDR2 is SVAAGI. This CDR3 reads CASSYSSGIHGYTF. The DNA of the CDR3 is TGTGCCAGCAGTTACTCATCCGGGATACATGGCTACACCTTC.

The V gene is TRBV7-6, the J gene TRBJ2-7, with 9 bases aligning to TRBD2. The germline V gene has CDR1 SGHVS and CDR2 FNYEAQ. The CDR3 contains 12 residues. The V and J ends lost 4 bases and 6 bases, in that order; junction bases with no gene match: 1. CDR3 sequence reads: CASSWREGEQYF. The CDR3 coding sequence is TGTGCCAGCAGCTGGCGGGAGGGCGAGCAGTACTTC.

This clonotype was seen many times. This chain connects TRBV7-3 to TRBJ1-2; 9 bases line up with TRBD1. Germline CDR1 is SGHTA and CDR2 is FQGTGA. The V segment lost 4 bases and the J segment 5 bases; nucleotides outside the gene matches: 2. This CDR3 comprises 13 residues. The CDR3 DNA reads as TGTGCCAGCAGCTACGGACAGGGGTATGGCTACACCTTC. Translating gives CASSYGQGYGYTF.

Points on this clonotype: Since a much larger clone is just one base distant, this may be a read error. The V gene is TRBV11-1, the J gene TRBJ2-7; D gene uncertain. The germline V gene encodes CDR1 SGHAT and CDR2 FQDESV (reference sequence). This CDR3 has 14 amino acids. CDR3 in DNA: TGTGCCAGCGGCTTTATAGGCAGTTCCTACGAGCAGTACTTC. It is translated as CASGFIGSSYEQYF.

This chain connects TRBV3-1 to TRBJ2-5; 7 bases match TRBD2. The CDR3 covers 16 residues. Germline CDR1 and CDR2: LGHDT and YNNKEL (reference sequence). V lost 0 bases to trimming and J lost 1 base; unmatched junction nucleotides: 5. Here the CDR3 reads CASSQDIRTSQETQYF. The CDR3 DNA reads as TGTGCCAGCAGCCAAGATATTAGGACTAGCCAAGAGACCCAGTACTTC.

This clonotype was observed at least ten times. The chain combines TRBV20-1 with TRBJ2-6; D remains ambiguous. Germline V CDR1 and CDR2: DFQATT, SNEGSKA (reference sequence). The CDR3 contains 15 residues. V lost 0 bases and J lost 4, with 10 bases in between. The CDR3 protein is CSARDQETGANVLTF. The CDR3 DNA sequence: TGCAGTGCTAGAGACCAGGAAACCGGGGCCAACGTCCTGACTTTC.

This clonotype was detected ten times or more. V gene TRBV12-3 or TRBV12-4 combines with J gene TRBJ2-7, with no clear D. The length of the CDR3 is 12 residues. Trimming shortened V by 6 bases and J by 0 bases, and 6 bases separated the two germline ends. CDR3 nucleotide sequence: TGTGCCAGCAGGCTCGGCTCCTACGAGCAGTACTTC. Amino acids: CASRLGSYEQYF.

There are a few counts of this clonotype. This rearrangement joins TRBV27 to TRBJ2-3, with 13 bases aligning to TRBD2. This CDR3 region has 15 residues. Germline CDR1 and CDR2: MNHEY and SMNVEV (reference sequence). Losses at the gene ends were 7 bases for V and 7 bases for J; bases not matched to a gene: 8. This CDR3 is CASTSGLAGVNTQYF. DNA of the CDR3: TGTGCCAGCACTTCCGGACTAGCGGGAGTTAATACGCAGTATTTT.

This chain joins TRBV20-1 and TRBJ2-7; D is unclear. Trimming stripped 1 base from V and 0 bases from J, with 7 bases between. The CDR3 has 13 amino acids. Per germline, CDR1 DFQATT and CDR2 SNEGSKA (reference sequence). CDR3 protein: CSARVPLSYEQYF. CDR3 DNA sequence: TGCAGTGCTAGAGTCCCCCTCTCCTACGAGCAGTACTTC.

The V call is TRBV5-1, the J call TRBJ2-2, with D perhaps matching TRBD1 (6 bases). The CDR3 totals 15 residues. Trimming took 1 base from V and 1 from J, leaving 8 bases between them. Germline CDR1 and CDR2: SGHRS and YFSETQ. The CDR3 reads CASSLTGMNTGELFF. In DNA, the CDR3 is TGCGCCAGCAGCTTGACAGGGATGAACACCGGGGAGCTGTTTTTT.

This clonotype appeared many times. The J gene is TRBJ2-2, the V gene TRBV7-2, with D possibly called TRBD1 or TRBD2 (5 bases each). The CDR3 is 17 amino acids. Deletions cut 5 bases from V and 3 bases from J, with 19 bases between. Germline lookup yields CDR1 SGHTA and CDR2 FQGNSA. Written as DNA, the CDR3 is TGTGCCAGCAGCCCCCAGGAACACAGGCGGGACACCGGGGAGCTGTTTTTT. Translating gives CASSPQEHRRDTGELFF. Supplemented by reference TRBV7-2 and TRBJ2-2, the full variable domain reads GAGVSQSPSNKVTEKGKDVELRCDPISGHTALYWYRQSLGQGLEFLIYFQGNSAPDKSGLPSDRFSAERTGGSVSTLTIQRTQQEDSAVYLCASSPQEHRRDTGELFFGEGSRLTVL.

This chain connects TRBV18 to TRBJ2-2, with a tentative D call TRBD2 (6 bases). The CDR3 sequence is 18 residues long. Looked up from germline, CDR1 is KGHSH and CDR2 is LQKENI. Trimming removed 2 bases at V and 1 base at J, with 17 bases between. This CDR3 is CASSPVTPEGLNTGELFF. For the CDR3, the DNA is TGTGCCAGCTCACCAGTAACTCCGGAGGGGCTGAACACCGGGGAGCTGTTTTTT.

This clonotype showed up many times. The V call is TRBV29-1, the J call TRBJ2-7, with 8 nucleotides matching TRBD1. The CDR3 length is 12 residues. Germline CDR1 and CDR2: SQVTM and ANQGSEA. J lost 3 bases, V lost 7 bases, and 5 bases had no gene match. Here the CDR3 reads CSAEGQDYEQYF. CDR3 nucleotides: TGCAGCGCTGAGGGACAGGACTACGAGCAGTACTTC.